This TCR beta chain was captured in a study of blood T cells in healthy people across ages. Every sample had a minimum of 6.5 million PBMCs isolated. Whole-study findings and limits: As age increased, TCR beta diversity per million T cells fell in a roughly linear fashion. The lack of PBMC sorting stopped any conclusive naive versus antigen-experienced comparison. It was held that the diversity estimates obtained from one million T cells were underestimates.

Using a J-beta primer mix together with a sample-barcoded 5' primer, a second PCR was run for roughly 7 to 11 cycles. Each CDR3 protein is one row after TCRdb ran MiXCR on the 5' RACE reads. The sample includes about 1 million distinct CDR3 sequences, 45% of them seen just once. This CDR3 region has 17 residues. Trimming left V 2 bases short and J 4 bases short, with 21 bases between. Germline CDR1 and CDR2: KGHSH and LQKENI. On this clonotype itself: What it recognizes is unknown.

Source material: blood. The V call is TRBV18, the J call TRBJ2-7; D is perhaps TRBD1 (5 bases). The receptor was derived from a woman aged 55-75 years in good health. As DNA, the CDR3 is TGTGCCAGCTCACCATTGGTGATACAGGAACAAACATACGAGCAGTACTTC. It codes for CASSPLVIQEQTYEQYF.